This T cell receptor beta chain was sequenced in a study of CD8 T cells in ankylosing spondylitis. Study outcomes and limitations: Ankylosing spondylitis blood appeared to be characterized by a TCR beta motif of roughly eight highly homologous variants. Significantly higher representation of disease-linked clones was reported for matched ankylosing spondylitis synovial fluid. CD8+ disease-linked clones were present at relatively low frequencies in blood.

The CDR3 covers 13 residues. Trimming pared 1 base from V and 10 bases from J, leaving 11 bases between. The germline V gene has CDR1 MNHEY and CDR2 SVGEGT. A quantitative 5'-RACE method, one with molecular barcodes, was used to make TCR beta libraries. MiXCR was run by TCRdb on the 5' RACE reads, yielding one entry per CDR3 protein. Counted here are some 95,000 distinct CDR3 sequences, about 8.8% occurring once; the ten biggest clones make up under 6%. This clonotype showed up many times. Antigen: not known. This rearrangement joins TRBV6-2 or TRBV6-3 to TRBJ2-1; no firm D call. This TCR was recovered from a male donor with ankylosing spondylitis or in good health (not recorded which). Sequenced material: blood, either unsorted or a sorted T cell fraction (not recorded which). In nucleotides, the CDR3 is TGTGCCAGCAGTTACTTTTCTACAAGGGAGCAGTTCTTC. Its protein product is CASSYFSTREQFF.